Included here is one TCR beta chain sequence, with context. Its antigen remains unknown. These data belong to a study of shared clonotypes between healthy human individuals. Study observations and caveats: An expected dependence of interdonor clonotype sharing on sequencing depth was noted.

Terminally differentiated effector memory CD45RA+ cells were left out of the naive CD8 fraction, which was CD45RO-negative and positively selected for CCR7. There were no recent acute infections or vaccinations among the donors, who were healthy HIV-negative adults. Repertoires were generated with immunoSEQ multiplex PCR, while TCRdb's copy carries only in-frame clones and drops some. This table has hundreds of thousands of clones, almost 95% appearing once. Trimming at V came to 3 bases and at J to 4 bases, leaving 5 bases not matched to a gene. The CDR3 runs to 17 residues. Germline loops: CDR1 SNHLY, CDR2 FYNNEI.

The TCR originated in a man aged 30 to 39 in good health. The chain recombines TRBV2 with TRBJ2-1, with 14 bases that match TRBD2. Material for sequencing was naive CD8+ T cells sorted from blood. The CDR3 nucleotides read TGTGCCAGCAGTGAGGGGACTAGCGGGAGTTATTACAATGAGCAGTTCTTC. Protein: CASSEGTSGSYYNEQFF.